What follows is one T cell receptor (beta chain) and its context. No antigen is known for it. The source of the sample is a study of OX40 agonist ivuxolimab in advanced cancers. Germline V lookup: CDR1 LNHDA, CDR2 SQIVND (reference sequence). Between the trimmed V and J ends, which lost 6 bases and 8 bases, there was a span of 14 bases. CDR3 length: 14 amino acids. General study findings and limits: Blood T cells, both CD4+ and CD8+, expanded clonally by week 6 at 0.1 to 3.0 mg/kg.

Sequencing used immunoSEQ multiplex PCR; TCRdb keeps in-frame clones, though not all of them. There are approximately 79,000 clones in the sample; approximately 95% occur only once, and roughly 22% lies in the top ten. Patients had blood sampled at baseline and again on cycle 4 day 1 and cycle 7 day 1. This TCR derives from an adult with an advanced solid tumor such as melanoma, head and neck, liver or kidney cancer. The gene calls are TRBV19 and TRBJ1-6, with D hard to call. Sequenced material: CD4+ or CD8+ T cells sorted from blood, taken in a trial of the OX40 agonist ivuxolimab. In DNA, the CDR3 is TGTGCCAGTAGCGCAATGCGACCGGATTCACCCCTCCACTTT. Protein product: CASSAMRPDSPLHF.